The rows below give T cell receptor beta chains drawn from one sample of a study of blood T cell repertoires in COVID-19. The data were produced by immunoSEQ multiplex PCR, yet TCRdb's version contains in-frame clones alone and is incomplete. This sample yields 210,000 or so clones, of which just over 85% are seen a single time; roughly 4.5% belongs to the top ten. The sample consisted of peripheral blood. These receptors all stem from a man aged 50 to 59 with acute or convalescent COVID-19. CDR3s include the opening cysteine and the closing phenylalanine or tryptophan. D genes are given only for firm matches. Only part of the rows carry a size: once, few, many, or a class if the clone is expanded.

TRBV7-8	TRBJ2-2	TRBD2	.	TGTGCCAGCAGCTTATGGGAGGGGATTAGCGCCGGGGAGCTGTTTTTT	CASSLWEGISAGELFF
TRBV14	TRBJ2-7	TRBD1	.	TGTGCCAGCAGCCCCCGAAGCCCGACAGGGGGCGCTTCCTACGAGCAGTACTTC	CASSPRSPTGGASYEQYF
TRBV6-5	TRBJ1-2	.	.	TGTGCCAGCAGTTACTCCGGCAGGAATGATGGCTACACCTTC	CASSYSGRNDGYTF
TRBV7-6	TRBJ1-5	.	.	TGTGCCAGCAGCTTAGTCCCCGCCGGTAGCAATCAGCCCCAGCATTTT	CASSLVPAGSNQPQHF
TRBV19	TRBJ1-2	TRBD1	.	TGTGCCAGTACCAGCCCGGGACAGGGGAACTATGGCTACACCTTC	CASTSPGQGNYGYTF
TRBV11-3	TRBJ2-3	.	few	TGTGCCAGCAGCTTAGCCTTAAACACAGATACGCAGTATTTT	CASSLALNTDTQYF
TRBV3-1/TRBV3-2	TRBJ2-1	TRBD2	.	TGTGCCAGCAGCCCACCACAGCGGGGGGGCTGGAATGAGCAGTTCTTC	CASSPPQRGGWNEQFF
TRBV3-1/TRBV3-2	TRBJ2-1	.	once	TGTGCCAGCAGCCAAGAAGAGGGATCCTACAATGAGCAGTTCTTC	CASSQEEGSYNEQFF
TRBV30	TRBJ1-6	.	.	TGTGCCTGGGAACCCGGGGGGCATTCACCCCTCCACTTT	CAWEPGGHSPLHF
TRBV2	TRBJ1-1	.	.	TGTGCCAGCGCCGTAGTCCTGAACACTGAAGCTTTCTTT	CASAVVLNTEAFF
TRBV19	TRBJ1-2	.	.	TGTGCCAGTTTTGGACGGGGAAACTATGGCTACACCTTC	CASFGRGNYGYTF
TRBV27	TRBJ2-7	.	.	TGTGCCAGCAGTGCTACAGGGTCCCTGAGCTCCTACGAGCAGTACTTC	CASSATGSLSSYEQYF
TRBV7-9	TRBJ2-1	.	.	TGTGCCAGCAGATTTGGGGAGTCCCCCCCCGGCGAGCAGTTCTTC	CASRFGESPPGEQFF